The clone carrying this T cell receptor (beta chain) was observed a handful of times. The antigen is undetermined. Being off target in a library aimed at alpha chains, this beta chain has a size of little meaning. A distinct unique molecular identifier was carried by each TCR cDNA molecule. TCRdb reanalysed the 5' RACE reads using MiXCR and keeps one entry per CDR3 protein. The repertoire holds about 2,300 distinct CDR3 sequences, around 23% seen once, with 20% to 25% in the top ten. The data were taken from a study of spatial heterogeneity in lung cancer. Time point: sample taken at primary tumor resection. Samples were donated by 72 untreated early-stage non-small cell lung cancer patients. Whole RNA obtained from tumor, nontumor lung or frozen PBMC underwent sequencing without sorting. The CDR3 spans 17 residues. The V gene end was trimmed by 4 bases and the J gene end by 1 base; junction bases not matched to a gene: 8.

Study-level findings and limits: Within tumors, counts of expanded alpha and beta TCRs tracked tumor mutation counts.

The J gene is TRBJ1-1, the V gene TRBV12-3 or TRBV12-4, with 11 positions matching TRBD1. This sequence originates from a male donor with early-stage non-small cell lung cancer. Sequenced material: lung tumor tissue, taken at surgery. CDR3 bases: TGTGCCAGCAGTTCCGGGACAGGGGGGATTGAGAACACTGAAGCTTTCTTT. It encodes CASSSGTGGIENTEAFF.